The 25 T cell receptor beta chains presented below share a single source sample, sequenced in a study of control samples from healthy donors and cancer patients. Profiling relied on immunoSEQ multiplex PCR, and the TCRdb table lists in-frame clones only, not all of them. This sample has tens of thousands of clones, with about nine tenths found just once. Sequencing used blood. These receptors were taken from a middle-aged man in good health.

V gene TRBV19 combines with J gene TRBJ2-6; D is possibly TRBD1 (6 bases). The CDR3 has 18 residues. CDR1 LNHDA and CDR2 SQIVND come from the germline V gene (reference sequence). With 6 bases removed from V and 0 bases from J, the gap between germline ends came to 18 bases. The CDR3 DNA sequence: TGTGCCAGTAGCCGGACACGGACAGTAGACTCTGGGGCCAACGTCCTGACTTTC. Translating it yields CASSRTRTVDSGANVLTF.

This sequence joins TRBV14 and TRBJ2-5; 8 bases fit TRBD1. Germline V gene lookup returns CDR1 SGHDN and CDR2 FVKESK. The CDR3 is 16 residues long. V gave up 0 bases and J gave up 4 bases; unmatched junction bases: 7. CDR3 nucleotides: TGTGCCAGCAGCCAAGAATATCAGGGGACAGGAGAGACCCAGTACTTC. It codes for CASSQEYQGTGETQYF. The variable domain in full, completed from reference TRBV14 and TRBJ2-5, reads EAGVTQFPSHSVIEKGQTVTLRCDPISGHDNLYWYRRVMGKEIKFLLHFVKESKQDESGMPNNRFLAERTGGTYSTLKVQPAELEDSGVYFCASSQEYQGTGETQYFGPGTRLLVL.

This clone was seen a single time. The rearrangement links TRBV7-9 to TRBJ2-3; TRBD2 matches 10 bases. The CDR3 consists of 17 residues. The germline V gene has CDR1 SEHNR and CDR2 FQNEAQ (reference sequence). The V segment lost 5 bases and the J segment 6 bases; nucleotides outside the gene matches: 14. For the CDR3, the DNA is TGTGCCAGCAGCGGCGGGACCGGGACTAGCGCGACGGATACGCAGTATTTT. The encoded protein is CASSGGTGTSATDTQYF.

The CDR3 DNA follows: TGTGCCACCAGCAAGGGACAGGGATATGGCTACACCTTC. It specifies CATSKGQGYGYTF. The chain couples TRBV15 to TRBJ1-2; 9 nucleotides agree with TRBD1. CDR3 size: 13 residues. With V trimmed by 4 bases and J by 5 bases, 2 bases remained unmatched. Germline-derived CDR1 and CDR2 are LNHNV and YYDKDF (reference sequence).

This clone was seen a handful of times. The rearrangement links TRBV7-8 to TRBJ2-5, with 9 bases aligning to TRBD2. V trimming: 5 bases; J trimming: 7 bases; junction bases outside the gene matches: 8. The CDR3 spans 14 residues. Germline assignment: CDR1 SGHVS and CDR2 FQNEAQ. Here the CDR3 DNA reads TGTGCCAGCAGCCCGGCGGGGGGGATCCGGACCCAGTACTTC. This codes for CASSPAGGIRTQYF.

The rearrangement uses TRBV6-1 and TRBJ2-1; 12 bases align to TRBD2. The CDR3 spans 16 residues. The junction had 10 bases not matched to a gene; V was cut back by 1 base and J by 12 bases. CDR1 is MNHNS, CDR2 SASEGT, per germline. The CDR3 sequence: CASSEGRLAGGMRQFF. CDR3 coding DNA: TGTGCCAGCAGTGAAGGGCGTCTAGCGGGGGGGATGCGGCAGTTCTTC.

The CDR3 region is CASSILGTGPGNTIYF. In nucleotides, the CDR3 is TGTGCCAGTAGTATCCTCGGGACAGGGCCTGGAAACACCATATATTTT. This sequence joins TRBV19 and TRBJ1-3, with TRBD1 identical over 9 bases. The CDR3 covers 16 residues. V gave up 3 bases and J gave up 2 bases; unmatched junction bases: 5. Germline-derived CDR1 and CDR2 are LNHDA and SQIVND (reference sequence).

V is TRBV24-1 and J is TRBJ2-5; D might be TRBD1 or TRBD2, each matching 7 bases. V was shortened by 1 base and J by 4 bases, with 12 bases between the two germline ends. This CDR3 contains 15 residues. Germline V CDR1 and CDR2: KGHDR, SFDVKD. Written as DNA, the CDR3 is TGTGCCACCAGTGATTTTTCCAGGGGGGGAGAGACCCAGTACTTC. This codes for CATSDFSRGGETQYF.

The chain uses TRBV29-1 and TRBJ1-1; TRBD1 agrees at 9 bases. The length of the CDR3 is 13 residues. The V gene end was trimmed by 2 bases and the J gene end by 4 bases; junction bases not matched to a gene: 2. Germline lookup yields CDR1 SQVTM and CDR2 ANQGSEA. The CDR3 DNA reads TGCAGCGTTGAAAGGGACAGGGCCACTGAAGCTTTCTTT. This encodes CSVERDRATEAFF.

This clone showed up just a few times. V usage is TRBV6-4 and J usage is TRBJ2-4; 7 bases are a match to TRBD2. V was pared by 2 bases and J by 7 bases, with 5 bases of the junction left unmatched. The CDR3 contains 14 residues. The germline V gene encodes CDR1 MRHNA and CDR2 SNTAGT. The CDR3 DNA reads TGTGCCAGCAGTGACGGGGAGGGAGGGAACATTCAGTACTTC. Translated, it gives CASSDGEGGNIQYF.

The chain carries TRBV5-4 and TRBJ2-1, with 9 bases aligning to TRBD2. CDR3 length equals 14 residues. Germline V gene sequence: CDR1 SGHNT, CDR2 YYREEE (reference sequence). J was trimmed by 9 bases and V by 0 bases; bases with no gene match: 4. The CDR3 DNA follows: TGTGCCAGCAGCTTGGGCGGGGGGGCCGGTGAGCAGTTCTTC. Amino acid sequence: CASSLGGGAGEQFF.

For the CDR3, the DNA is TGTGCCTGGAGTGTACTAATAGATCAGCCCCAGCATTTT. Its translation is CAWSVLIDQPQHF. The rearrangement joins TRBV30 to TRBJ1-5; D gene uncertain. Germline values: CDR1 GTSNPN, CDR2 SVGIG (reference sequence). The length of the CDR3 is 13 residues. V lost 0 bases and J lost 5, with 8 bases in between.

This clone was counted a single time. The chain links TRBV6-5 to TRBJ2-7; D perhaps matches TRBD1 (5 bases). Trimming left V 10 bases short and J 5 bases short, with 18 bases between. This CDR3 spans 13 amino acids. CDR1 MNHEY and CDR2 SVGAGI come from the germline V gene. The chain's CDR3 is CAISQGASDEQYF. The CDR3 nucleotides read TGTGCCATTTCGCAAGGGGCCTCAGACGAGCAGTACTTC.

This sequence joins TRBV25-1 and TRBJ1-2, with 7 bases that match TRBD1. The CDR3 sequence is 15 residues long. After removal of 4 bases from V and 6 bases from J, the junction contained 11 bases not matched to a gene. Germline CDR1 reads MGHDK; CDR2 reads SYGVNS. The CDR3 spells CASSADPGQRNGYTF. DNA for the CDR3: TGTGCCAGCAGTGCCGACCCGGGACAGAGGAATGGCTACACCTTC.

The chain carries TRBV12-3 or TRBV12-4 and TRBJ2-5; D is unclear. Trimming removed 8 bases at V and 1 base at J, with 8 bases between. This CDR3 comprises 12 residues. The CDR3 loop reads CASSGAQETQYF. CDR3 bases: TGTGCCAGCTCGGGCGCCCAAGAGACCCAGTACTTC.

This clone has only one observation. The gene calls are TRBV5-6 and TRBJ2-3; 11 bases map to TRBD2. This CDR3 spans 14 amino acids. Germline loops: CDR1 SGHDT, CDR2 YYEEEE. In DNA form, the CDR3 reads TGTGCAGTAGCGGGGGGGTATCGCACAGATACGCAGTATTTT. Protein product: CAVAGGYRTDTQYF. The full variable domain, completed using reference TRBV5-6 and TRBJ2-3, is DAGVTQSPTHLIKTRGQQVTLRCSPKSGHDTVSWYQQALGQGPQFIFQYYEEEERQRGNFPDRFSGHQFPNYSSELNVNALLLGDSALYLCAVAGGYRTDTQYFGPGTRLTVL.

Relative to its sample, this clone is medium-sized (0.01 to 0.1%). The chain uses TRBV19 and TRBJ2-7; D is tentatively TRBD1 or TRBD2 (5 bases each). Germline lookup yields CDR1 LNHDA and CDR2 SQIVND (reference sequence). This CDR3 is built from 15 residues. Trimming removed 1 base from V and 2 bases from J, with 12 bases in between. CDR3 protein: CASSIAREPPYEQYF. In DNA, the CDR3 is TGTGCCAGTAGTATAGCCAGGGAGCCCCCCTACGAGCAGTACTTC. The variable domain in full, completed from reference TRBV19 and TRBJ2-7, reads DGGITQSPKYLFRKEGQNVTLSCEQNLNHDAMYWYRQDPGQGLRLIYYSQIVNDFQKGDIAEGYSVSREKKESFPLTVTSAQKNPTAFYLCASSIAREPPYEQYFGPGTRLTVT.

This clone was detected only a few times. The chain is built from TRBV25-1 and TRBJ1-6, with D unclear. V was clipped by 1 base and J by 3 bases, with 10 bases between them. CDR1 and CDR2 from the germline V gene are MGHDK and SYGVNS. This CDR3 comprises 16 residues. The CDR3 region is CASSEWSDGYNSPLHF. CDR3 sequence (DNA): TGTGCCAGCAGTGAATGGTCGGACGGCTATAATTCACCCCTCCACTTT.

This chain uses TRBV30 with TRBJ1-6, with D possibly matching TRBD1 (5 bases). CDR3 length: 14 residues. Trimming left V 2 bases short and J 2 bases short, with 7 bases between. Per the germline V gene, CDR1 is GTSNPN and CDR2 is SVGIG (reference sequence). CDR3 protein: CAWSLTAYNSPLHF. The CDR3 bases are TGTGCCTGGAGTCTGACAGCCTATAATTCACCCCTCCACTTT.

This clone was observed a single time. The chain uses TRBV18 and TRBJ2-7, with 11 bases fitting TRBD2. Germline V gene data show CDR1 as KGHSH and CDR2 as LQKENI. V dropped 5 bases and J dropped 1; count of bases not matched to a gene: 7. The CDR3 runs to 16 residues. The DNA for the CDR3 is TGTGCCAGCTCAGCGACTAGCGGGGTGGCATCCTACGAGCAGTACTTC. Protein: CASSATSGVASYEQYF.

This chain uses TRBV7-8 with TRBJ1-5; TRBD1 is a possible D gene (5 bases). This CDR3 is built from 15 residues. Germline loops: CDR1 SGHVS, CDR2 FQNEAQ. Trimming shortened V by 1 base and J by 7 bases, and 14 bases separated the two germline ends. The CDR3 protein is CASSLGVQGRQPQHF. The CDR3, as DNA: TGTGCCAGCAGCTTAGGCGTCCAGGGTAGGCAGCCCCAGCATTTT.

The V and J genes are TRBV5-6 and TRBJ1-1; 8 bases are a match to TRBD1. Germline V CDR1 and CDR2: SGHDT, YYEEEE. The CDR3 consists of 15 residues. J lost 1 base, V lost 5 bases, and 7 bases had no gene match. The CDR3 nucleotides are TGTGCCAGCAGATACGGGACAGGCGCGAACACTGAAGCTTTCTTT. Its translation: CASRYGTGANTEAFF. Based on the CDR3 plus reference TRBV5-6 and TRBJ1-1, the full variable domain is DAGVTQSPTHLIKTRGQQVTLRCSPKSGHDTVSWYQQALGQGPQFIFQYYEEEERQRGNFPDRFSGHQFPNYSSELNVNALLLGDSALYLCASRYGTGANTEAFFGQGTRLTVV.

The V and J genes are TRBV29-1 and TRBJ1-1; a weak D match, TRBD1 (5 bases). The CDR3 is 17 residues long. V gave up 0 bases and J gave up 0 bases, with 17 bases separating them. Looked up from germline, CDR1 is SQVTM and CDR2 is ANQGSEA. CDR3 bases: TGCAGCGTTGAAGAGGTGCTGTGGGAGGGGATGAACACTGAAGCTTTCTTT. Translating gives CSVEEVLWEGMNTEAFF.

J is TRBJ1-3 and V is TRBV11-2; maybe TRBD1 (5 bases). Germline V CDR1 and CDR2: SGHAT, FQNNGV. Trimming left V 3 bases short and J 0 bases short, with 15 bases between. CDR3 size: 17 residues. CDR3 nucleotides: TGTGCCAGCAGCTTGGGACTAGGACGTAGCTCTGGAAACACCATATATTTT. It is translated as CASSLGLGRSSGNTIYF.

The rearrangement uses TRBV2 and TRBJ2-7; the match to TRBD1 covers 7 bases. The trim removed 2 bases at V and 0 bases at J, leaving 7 bases unmatched. Germline V CDR1 and CDR2: SNHLY, FYNNEI. The CDR3 sequence is 16 residues long. CDR3 loop: CASSELETGTSYEQYF. CDR3 sequence (DNA): TGTGCCAGCAGTGAACTCGAGACAGGGACCTCCTACGAGCAGTACTTC.